This TCR beta chain was recorded in a study of T cell responses to AZD1222 COVID-19 vaccine. The method was immunoSEQ multiplex PCR; TCRdb's version includes in-frame clones alone and lacks a portion of them. The table lists about 110,000 clones, around 90% of them singletons. The clonotype was recovered from an adult in good health. The sample consisted of peripheral blood, taken on day 0 of AZD1222 vaccination.

The CDR3 protein is CASSSRQGGRNTEAFF. The CDR3 nucleotides read TGTGCCAGCAGCTCAAGACAGGGCGGGAGGAACACTGAAGCTTTCTTT. The chain uses TRBV5-4 and TRBJ1-1; 7 nucleotides align to TRBD1. The CDR3 sequence is 16 residues long. Germline values: CDR1 SGHNT, CDR2 YYREEE (reference sequence). With V trimmed by 3 bases and J by 1 base, 9 bases remained unmatched.